This is a list of T cell receptor beta chains from one sample in a study of blood T cell repertoires in COVID-19. Sequencing was performed with immunoSEQ multiplex PCR; in TCRdb, only in-frame clones are kept and a portion is missing. The sample lists about 58,000 clones, about 88% occurring once. The sample taken for sequencing was peripheral blood. These receptors were taken from a human donor with active COVID-19. The donor label of this sample is uncertain. Both conserved end residues are part of each CDR3. A D gene is named only where the DNA matches it firmly. Only some rows state a clone size, as once, few, many or a class for expanded clones.

TRBJ1-3,NA,TRBV30,NA,CAWSAERPGNTIYF,TGTGCCTGGAGTGCAGAGAGGCCTGGAAACACCATATATTTT
TRBJ2-3,NA,TRBV14,NA,CASSHQAGLDTQYF,TGTGCCAGCAGCCACCAGGCCGGACTGGATACGCAGTATTTT
TRBJ1-1,NA,TRBV7-9,NA,CASSVREYTEAFF,TGTGCCAGCAGCGTACGGGAATACACTGAAGCTTTCTTT
TRBJ2-5,NA,TRBV20-1,NA,CSASPGMETQYF,TGCAGTGCTAGTCCAGGGATGGAGACCCAGTACTTC
TRBJ1-2,TRBD1,TRBV7-9,NA,CASSLVTGDGYTF,TGTGCCAGCAGCTTAGTTACAGGGGATGGCTACACCTTC
TRBJ2-2,NA,TRBV28,once,CASSLASPGASTGELFF,TGTGCCAGCAGTTTAGCGTCGCCAGGGGCTAGCACCGGGGAGCTGTTTTTT
TRBJ1-5,NA,TRBV7-2,once,CASSNRIRGQPQHF,TGTGCCAGCAGCAACCGGATCCGGGGACAGCCCCAGCATTTT
TRBJ1-3,NA,TRBV7-3,NA,CASSLQGGNTIYF,TGTGCCAGCAGCTTACAGGGAGGAAACACCATATATTTT
TRBJ1-6,NA,TRBV5-1,NA,CASSLLGSSYNSPLHF,TGCGCCAGCAGCCTTTTAGGGAGCTCCTATAATTCACCCCTCCACTTT
TRBJ2-1,NA,TRBV12-3/TRBV12-4,NA,CASRMGTAPQQFF,TGTGCCAGCAGGATGGGGACTGCTCCGCAGCAGTTCTTC
TRBJ2-3,NA,TRBV3-1/TRBV3-2,NA,CASSQDIYSYRAGTDTQYF,TGTGCCAGCAGCCAAGATATTTATAGCTACCGAGCTGGCACAGATACGCAGTATTTT
TRBJ1-6,TRBD1,TRBV30,few,CAWSDGQGLNSPLHF,TGTGCCTGGAGTGACGGACAGGGCCTAAATTCACCCCTCCACTTT
TRBJ2-6,TRBD1,TRBV27,NA,CASSLSFGTGGSGANVLTF,TGTGCCAGCAGTTTAAGCTTCGGGACAGGGGGCTCTGGGGCCAACGTCCTGACTTTC
TRBJ1-5,NA,TRBV2,NA,CASSGKDRYQPQHF,TGTGCCAGCAGTGGAAAAGACAGGTATCAGCCCCAGCATTTT
TRBJ1-2,TRBD1,TRBV25-1,NA,CASKGQGVNYGYTF,TGTGCCAGCAAGGGACAGGGAGTCAACTATGGCTACACCTTC
TRBJ1-4,NA,TRBV18,NA,CASSPGPQSYHLFF,TGTGCCAGCTCACCGGGCCCCCAGTCGTATCACCTGTTTTTT
TRBJ1-4,NA,TRBV3-1/TRBV3-2,NA,CASSLRTVGGEKLFF,TGTGCCAGCAGCTTGCGGACGGTGGGAGGAGAAAAACTGTTTTTT
TRBJ1-2,NA,TRBV9,NA,CASSPGTPKPYGYTF,TGTGCCAGCAGCCCCGGGACACCGAAACCTTATGGCTACACCTTC
TRBJ1-5,NA,TRBV5-6,NA,CASSLTAYSNQPQHF,TGTGCCAGCAGCTTGACAGCCTATAGCAATCAGCCCCAGCATTTT
TRBJ1-2,NA,TRBV7-9,NA,CASSLGRDMTTGYTF,TGTGCCAGCAGCTTAGGGCGGGATATGACCACTGGCTACACCTTC
TRBJ1-5,TRBD1,TRBV5-8,few,CASSSGTGGYGQPQHF,TGTGCCAGCAGCTCTGGGACAGGGGGTTACGGTCAGCCCCAGCATTTT
TRBJ1-2,NA,TRBV10-3,once,CAIKVSQDYGYTF,TGTGCCATCAAGGTCTCTCAGGACTATGGCTACACCTTC
TRBJ2-1,NA,TRBV18,NA,CASSPNREYNEQFF,TGTGCCAGCTCACCGAACAGGGAGTACAATGAGCAGTTCTTC
TRBJ2-1,TRBD2,TRBV10-2,NA,CASRELTSGRSNEQFF,TGCGCCAGCAGAGAATTGACTAGCGGGAGGTCGAATGAGCAGTTCTTC
TRBJ2-5,NA,TRBV7-9,NA,CASSLNTGHQETQYF,TGTGCCAGCAGTCTGAATACAGGGCACCAAGAGACCCAGTACTTC
TRBJ1-1,NA,TRBV6-2/TRBV6-3,NA,CASSVGLLSAEAFF,TGTGCCAGCAGTGTGGGACTCCTGAGTGCTGAAGCTTTCTTT
TRBJ1-5,NA,TRBV28,NA,CASSFSLQPQHF,TGTGCCAGCAGTTTCTCGTTGCAGCCCCAGCATTTT
TRBJ2-3,NA,TRBV24-1,NA,CATRETSGSLETQYF,TGTGCCACCAGGGAGACTAGTGGATCGTTAGAGACGCAGTATTTT
TRBJ2-1,TRBD2,TRBV19,once,CASTITGGSYNEQFF,TGTGCCAGTACCATCACGGGGGGTTCCTACAATGAGCAGTTCTTC
TRBJ1-1,TRBD1,TRBV2,NA,CASSEGRTGNTEAFF,TGTGCCAGCAGTGAAGGCCGGACAGGGAACACTGAAGCTTTCTTT
TRBJ2-2,TRBD2,TRBV24-1,NA,CATSERLAPGELFF,TGTGCCACCAGTGAGAGACTAGCCCCCGGGGAGCTGTTTTTT
TRBJ2-1,TRBD1,TRBV6-6,NA,CASWTGRSYNEQFF,TGTGCCAGCTGGACAGGGAGATCCTACAATGAGCAGTTCTTC
TRBJ2-5,TRBD1,TRBV9,NA,CASSFTGTEETQYF,TGTGCCAGCAGCTTTACCGGGACAGAAGAGACCCAGTACTTC
TRBJ2-1,TRBD2,TRBV24-1,NA,CAAAQREFDEQFF,TGTGCCGCCGCACAGCGGGAGTTCGATGAGCAGTTCTTC
TRBJ1-1,TRBD1,TRBV5-1,NA,CASRFTGGTEAFF,TGCGCCAGCAGATTCACAGGGGGCACTGAAGCTTTCTTT
TRBJ2-1,TRBD2,TRBV19,NA,CASSIYGGRAYNEQFF,TGTGCCAGTAGTATATATGGCGGGAGGGCTTACAATGAGCAGTTCTTC
TRBJ1-2,NA,TRBV5-6,NA,CASSSGPGGYTF,TGTGCCAGCAGCAGCGGGCCCGGAGGCTACACCTTC
TRBJ2-5,TRBD2,TRBV11-3,NA,CASSLGLARATQYF,TGTGCCAGCAGCTTAGGACTAGCCAGGGCGACCCAGTACTTC
TRBJ1-5,TRBD1,TRBV6-2/TRBV6-3,NA,CASSPHGTGVSNQPQHF,TGTGCCAGCAGTCCACACGGGACAGGGGTGAGCAATCAGCCCCAGCATTTT
TRBJ2-7,NA,TRBV13,NA,CASSLTTDRSYEQYF,TGTGCCAGCAGCTTAACTACTGACCGCTCCTACGAGCAGTACTTC
TRBJ2-1,TRBD1,TRBV11-3,NA,CASRGQGDRDEQFF,TGTGCCAGCAGAGGACAGGGGGATCGGGATGAGCAGTTCTTC
TRBJ2-7,TRBD1,TRBV7-9,few,CASSSPGTGSHEQYF,TGTGCCAGCAGCTCCCCCGGGACAGGGTCCCACGAGCAGTACTTC
TRBJ2-5,TRBD2,TRBV24-1,NA,CATSGGAGLETQYF,TGTGCCACCAGCGGGGGGGCAGGGTTGGAGACCCAGTACTTC
TRBJ2-5,TRBD2,TRBV29-1,NA,CSVGLKQETQYF,TGCAGCGTGGGACTAAAACAAGAGACCCAGTACTTC
TRBJ2-7,NA,TRBV10-2,NA,CASSESRGGPSYEQYF,TGCGCCAGCAGTGAGTCACGAGGCGGGCCTTCCTACGAGCAGTACTTC
TRBJ2-7,TRBD2,TRBV6-2/TRBV6-3,NA,CASSSTSGSRGYEQYF,TGTGCCAGCAGTTCCACTAGCGGGAGTAGGGGCTACGAGCAGTACTTC
TRBJ2-1,TRBD2,TRBV9,NA,CASSASGSSYNEQFF,TGTGCCAGCAGCGCTAGCGGATCCTCCTACAATGAGCAGTTCTTC